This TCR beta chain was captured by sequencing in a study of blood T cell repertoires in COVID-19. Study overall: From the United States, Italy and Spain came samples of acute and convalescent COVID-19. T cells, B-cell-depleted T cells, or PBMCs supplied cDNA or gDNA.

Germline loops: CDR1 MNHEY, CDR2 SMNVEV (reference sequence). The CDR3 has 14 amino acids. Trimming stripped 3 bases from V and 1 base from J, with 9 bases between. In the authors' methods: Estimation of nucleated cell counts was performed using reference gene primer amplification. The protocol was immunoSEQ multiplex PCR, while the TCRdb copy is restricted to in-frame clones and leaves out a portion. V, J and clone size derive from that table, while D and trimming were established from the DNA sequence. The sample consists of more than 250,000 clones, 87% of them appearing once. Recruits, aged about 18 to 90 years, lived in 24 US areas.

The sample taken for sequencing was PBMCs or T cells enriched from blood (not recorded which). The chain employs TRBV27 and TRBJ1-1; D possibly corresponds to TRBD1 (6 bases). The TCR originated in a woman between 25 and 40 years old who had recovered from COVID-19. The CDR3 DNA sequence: TGTGCCAGCAGTTTCCAGGGGTCGAACACTGAAGCTTTCTTT. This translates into CASSFQGSNTEAFF.